The 18 T cell receptor beta chains given below trace back to one sample, sequenced in a study of ipilimumab plus nivolumab after autologous stem cell transplantation. Some clones are missing from TCRdb's copy, which holds only in-frame ones; the method was immunoSEQ multiplex PCR. The profile shows about 4,800 clones, approximately 70% of them singletons. This material consisted of PBMCs, taken in a trial of ipilimumab plus nivolumab as post-transplant consolidation. The receptors stem from a male donor with multiple myeloma.

In its sample, this clone ranks as medium-sized (0.01 to 0.1%). The V call is TRBV21-1, the J call TRBJ2-4. TRBV21-1 is flagged as a pseudogene. This CDR3 contains 13 residues. Written as DNA, the CDR3 is TGTGCCAGCATACATGAGGCCAAAAACATTCAGTACTTC. Translation gives CASIHEAKNIQYF.

This clone has only a few counts. V and J are TRBV9 and TRBJ2-2; 12 bases are a match to TRBD2. Germline CDR1 is SGDLS and CDR2 is YYNGEE. J lost 6 bases, V lost 5 bases, and 2 bases had no gene match. The CDR3 covers 14 residues. The DNA of the CDR3 is TGTGCCAGCAGGACTAGCGGGAGCTCCGGGGAGCTGTTTTTT. Translating gives CASRTSGSSGELFF. The whole variable domain, filled in from reference TRBV9 and TRBJ2-2, reads DSGVTQTPKHLITATGQRVTLRCSPRSGDLSVYWYQQSLDQGLQFLIQYYNGEERAKGNILERFSAQQFPDLHSELNLSSLELGDSALYFCASRTSGSSGELFFGEGSRLTVL.

The V and J genes are TRBV6-6 and TRBJ2-7; D is perhaps TRBD1 (5 bases). V was shortened by 5 bases and J by 5 bases, with 13 bases between the two germline ends. The CDR3 has 13 amino acids. Germline lookup yields CDR1 MNHNY and CDR2 SVGAGI (reference sequence). CDR3 residues: CASSPSGYHEQYF. CDR3 nucleotides: TGTGCCAGCAGTCCCTCAGGGTACCACGAGCAGTACTTC.

The chain employs TRBV29-1 and TRBJ2-7; 9 bases are shared with TRBD2. CDR1 is SQVTM and CDR2 is ANQGSEA in the germline V gene. CDR3 size: 14 residues. Trimming at V came to 1 base and at J to 4 bases, leaving 5 bases not matched to a gene. The CDR3 DNA reads TGCAGCGTTGAAGGTAGCGGGAGACGTTACGAGCAGTACTTC. This codes for CSVEGSGRRYEQYF.

This clone was seen only once. The chain couples TRBV6-1 to TRBJ2-2; TRBD1 agrees at 9 bases. Trimming took 6 bases from V and 14 from J; bases not matched to a gene: 10. The CDR3 consists of 13 residues. Germline CDR1 MNHNS, CDR2 SASEGT. The CDR3 reads CASSHTGGSHLFF. The CDR3 region has the DNA TGTGCCAGCAGCCACACAGGGGGCAGTCATCTGTTTTTT.

The rearrangement uses TRBV7-5 and TRBJ2-7; the D call in the table, TRBD2, was not verified against the DNA. TRBV7-5 is a pseudogene locus. CDR3 length: 14 residues. CDR3 in amino acids: CASSPALGSYEQYF. CDR3 sequence (DNA): TGTGCCAGCAGCCCTGCTCTTGGGAGCTACGAGCAGTACTTC.

In this sample, this clone turned up a few times. This sequence joins TRBV29-1 and TRBJ1-4, with 11 bases lining up with TRBD1. V lost 4 bases and J lost 8; bases outside the gene matches: 3. CDR3 length equals 13 residues. Looked up from germline, CDR1 is SQVTM and CDR2 is ANQGSEA. This chain's CDR3 is CSVGGTGGEKLFF. In DNA form, the CDR3 reads TGCAGCGTTGGAGGGACAGGGGGAGAAAAACTGTTTTTT.

In its sample, this clone is medium-sized. This rearrangement joins TRBV13 to TRBJ2-3; a possible D gene is TRBD1 (5 bases). CDR3 size: 18 residues. Trimming took 4 bases from V and 3 from J, leaving 23 bases between them. Per the germline V gene, CDR1 is PRHDT and CDR2 is FYEKMQ (reference sequence). DNA of the CDR3: TGTGCCAGCAGCTCCAAGGGCGTCTTCAGGGTCCAGACAGATACGCAGTATTTT. Translating gives CASSSKGVFRVQTDTQYF.

This chain uses TRBV7-7 with TRBJ1-5, with D perhaps TRBD1 (5 bases). Germline V gene lookup returns CDR1 SSHAT and CDR2 FNYEAQ (reference sequence). The CDR3 extends over 13 amino acids. The germline V and J ends were trimmed by 3 bases and 4 bases, with 7 bases remaining between them. As DNA, the CDR3 is TGTGCCAGCAGCTTGGGACCGAATCAGCCCCAGCATTTT. Its translation is CASSLGPNQPQHF. Using reference TRBV7-7 and TRBJ1-5 for the parts outside the CDR3, the full variable domain is GAGVSQSPRYKVTKRGQDVTLRCDPISSHATLYWYQQALGQGPEFLTYFNYEAQPDKSGLPSDRFSAERPEGSISTLTIQRTEQRDSAMYRCASSLGPNQPQHFGDGTRLSIL.

The gene calls are TRBV2 and TRBJ2-5; 10 bases align to TRBD1. The CDR3 is made up of 17 amino acids. Germline CDR1 SNHLY, CDR2 FYNNEI. V was pared by 6 bases and J by 4 bases, with 14 bases of the junction left unmatched. This CDR3 reads CASRESSAGQGRETQYF. The CDR3 DNA follows: TGTGCCAGCAGAGAGAGCTCAGCGGGACAGGGGAGAGAGACCCAGTACTTC.

The rearrangement links TRBV28 to TRBJ1-4, with a possible D match to TRBD1 (5 bases). The V and J ends lost 6 bases and 8 bases respectively, with 16 bases between them. The CDR3 spans 14 residues. CDR1 and CDR2 (germline): MDHEN, SYDVKM. The CDR3 reads CASRGRTLGEKLFF. CDR3 bases: TGTGCCAGCAGGGGCCGGACATTGGGAGAAAAACTGTTTTTT. Full variable domain (missing parts from reference TRBV28 and TRBJ1-4): DVKVTQSSRYLVKRTGEKVFLECVQDMDHENMFWYRQDPGLGLRLIYFSYDVKMKEKGDIPEGYSVSREKKERFSLILESASTNQTSMYLCASRGRTLGEKLFFGSGTQLSVL.

The V call is TRBV4-1, the J call TRBJ1-2; 8 bases fit TRBD1. Germline V gene lookup returns CDR1 MGHRA and CDR2 YSYEKL. CDR3 length: 15 residues. V lost 2 bases and J lost 5; bases outside the gene matches: 7. The CDR3 here is CASSQTGTGVYGYTF. CDR3 in DNA: TGCGCCAGCAGCCAAACCGGGACAGGAGTATATGGCTACACCTTC.

The chain employs TRBV5-1 and TRBJ1-6; TRBD1 agrees at 9 bases. CDR1 and CDR2 (germline): SGHRS, YFSETQ. Trimming removed 4 bases from V and 5 bases from J; junction bases left unmatched: 7. CDR3 length: 16 amino acids. The CDR3 DNA follows: TGCGCCAGCAGCATTGGACAGGGGAGGAATAATTCACCCCTCCACTTT. Translated: CASSIGQGRNNSPLHF.

The CDR3 DNA sequence: TGTGCCAGCAGCTTGGGACAAAAGCAGAACGAGCAGTACTTC. This gives the protein CASSLGQKQNEQYF. The V call is TRBV7-9, the J call TRBJ2-7; maybe TRBD1 (6 bases). V was trimmed by 3 bases and J by 5 bases, leaving 14 bases between them. CDR3 size: 14 residues. In germline, CDR1 is SEHNR, CDR2 FQNEAQ (reference sequence).

The chain is built from TRBV28 and TRBJ2-2; 7 bases match TRBD1. Losses at the gene ends were 5 bases for V and 1 base for J; bases not matched to a gene: 7. The CDR3 has 16 amino acids. Germline V lookup: CDR1 MDHEN, CDR2 SYDVKM. The CDR3 coding sequence is TGTGCCAGCAGTCTCCCGGACAGGAGGAACACCGGGGAGCTGTTTTTT. Encoded protein: CASSLPDRRNTGELFF.

This sequence joins TRBV6-1 and TRBJ2-7, with 7 nucleotides matching TRBD1. CDR3 length: 16 amino acids. The germline CDR1 and CDR2 sequences are MNHNS and SASEGT. Trimming removed 4 bases from V and 2 bases from J; junction bases left unmatched: 11. The CDR3 here is CASSVADRAFPYEQYF. The CDR3 DNA reads as TGTGCCAGCAGTGTAGCCGACAGGGCCTTCCCCTACGAGCAGTACTTC.

V usage is TRBV15 and J usage is TRBJ2-3; 7 bases line up with TRBD2. V was pared by 4 bases and J by 4 bases, with 11 bases of the junction left unmatched. CDR3 length equals 16 residues. Germline V CDR1 and CDR2: LNHNV, YYDKDF (reference sequence). The CDR3 reads CATSKLAGETSDTQYF. The CDR3 nucleotides are TGTGCCACCAGCAAGTTGGCGGGGGAGACTTCAGATACGCAGTATTTT.

V usage is TRBV7-8 and J usage is TRBJ2-7, with D perhaps TRBD2 (5 bases). CDR1 SGHVS and CDR2 FQNEAQ come from the germline V gene. CDR3 size: 17 residues. V lost 2 bases and J lost 1, with 18 bases in between. The CDR3 DNA reads TGTGCCAGCAGCTTAAGTACCGGGATGTTCGGATCCTACGAGCAGTACTTC. Its protein is CASSLSTGMFGSYEQYF.